The table lists the clone carrying this TCR beta chain with a few counts. This record belongs to a study of human T cells and chemical hapten exposure. MiXCR was run by TCRdb on the RACE reads, yielding one entry per CDR3 protein. The sample lists about 82,000 distinct CDR3 sequences, under 10% occurring once. Looked up from germline, CDR1 is DFQATT and CDR2 is SNEGSKA (reference sequence). This CDR3 spans 15 amino acids. V lost 6 bases and J lost 1; bases outside the gene matches: 5. Regarding time point: healthy volunteer bleed at 6 weeks. Before extraction, the whole blood was not fractionated, and total RNA was taken from it.

Sequences were obtained from whole blood. The J gene is TRBJ2-3, the V gene TRBV20-1; 12 bases fit TRBD2. The clonotype comes from a male donor in good health. Some clones in this sample may be carry-over from other donors' samples. The CDR3 here is CSAGRLAGGTDTQYF. The CDR3, as DNA: TGCAGTGCCGGAAGACTAGCGGGGGGCACAGATACGCAGTATTTT.